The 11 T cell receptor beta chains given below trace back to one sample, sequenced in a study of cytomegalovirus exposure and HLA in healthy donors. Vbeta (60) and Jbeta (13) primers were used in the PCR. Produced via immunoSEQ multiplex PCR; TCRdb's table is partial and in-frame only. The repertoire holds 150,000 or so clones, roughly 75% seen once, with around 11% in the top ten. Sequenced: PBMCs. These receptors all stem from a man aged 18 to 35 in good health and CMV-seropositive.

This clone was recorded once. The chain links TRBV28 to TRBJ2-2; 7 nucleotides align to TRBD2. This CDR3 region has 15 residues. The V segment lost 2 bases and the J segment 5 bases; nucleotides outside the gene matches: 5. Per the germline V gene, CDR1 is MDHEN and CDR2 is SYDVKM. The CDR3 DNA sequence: TGTGCCAGCAGTTTAGCGGGAGCGGGAACCGGGGAGCTGTTTTTT. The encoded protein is CASSLAGAGTGELFF.

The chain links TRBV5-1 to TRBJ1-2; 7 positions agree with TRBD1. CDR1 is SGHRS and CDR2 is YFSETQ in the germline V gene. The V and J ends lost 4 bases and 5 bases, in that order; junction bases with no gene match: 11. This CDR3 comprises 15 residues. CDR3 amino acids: CASSPADRDLYGYTF. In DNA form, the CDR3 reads TGCGCCAGCAGCCCAGCTGACAGGGACCTTTATGGCTACACCTTC.

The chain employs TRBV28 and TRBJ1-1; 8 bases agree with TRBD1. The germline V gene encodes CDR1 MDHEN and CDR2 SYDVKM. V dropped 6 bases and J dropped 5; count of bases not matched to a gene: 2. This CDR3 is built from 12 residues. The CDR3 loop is CASSRQGTEAFF. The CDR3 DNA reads TGTGCCAGCAGCAGACAGGGGACTGAAGCTTTCTTT.

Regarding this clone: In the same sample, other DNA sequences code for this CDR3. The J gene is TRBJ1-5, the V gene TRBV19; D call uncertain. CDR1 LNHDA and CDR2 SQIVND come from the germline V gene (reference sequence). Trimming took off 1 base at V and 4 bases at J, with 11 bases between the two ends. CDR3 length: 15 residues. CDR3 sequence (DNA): TGTGCCAGTAGTATAGGTTACCGGGGAAATCAGCCCCAGCATTTT. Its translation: CASSIGYRGNQPQHF.

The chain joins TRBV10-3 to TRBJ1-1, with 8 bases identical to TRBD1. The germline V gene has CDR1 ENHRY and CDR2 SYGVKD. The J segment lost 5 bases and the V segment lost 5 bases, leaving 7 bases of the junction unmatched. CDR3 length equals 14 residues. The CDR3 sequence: CAISPGGVETEAFF. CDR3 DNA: TGTGCCATCAGTCCAGGGGGCGTGGAGACTGAAGCTTTCTTT.

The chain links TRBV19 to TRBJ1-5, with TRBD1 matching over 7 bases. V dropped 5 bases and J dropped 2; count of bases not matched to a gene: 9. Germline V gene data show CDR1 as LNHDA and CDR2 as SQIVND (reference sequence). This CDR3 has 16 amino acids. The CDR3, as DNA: TGTGCCAGTAGTGACAGGGTTGTAATGGGCAATCAGCCCCAGCATTTT. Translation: CASSDRVVMGNQPQHF.

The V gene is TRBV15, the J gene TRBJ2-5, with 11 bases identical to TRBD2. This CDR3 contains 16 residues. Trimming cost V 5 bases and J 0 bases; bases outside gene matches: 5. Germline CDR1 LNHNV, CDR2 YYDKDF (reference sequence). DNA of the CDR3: TGTGCCACCAGCGGACGACTAGCGGGAAACCAAGAGACCCAGTACTTC. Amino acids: CATSGRLAGNQETQYF.

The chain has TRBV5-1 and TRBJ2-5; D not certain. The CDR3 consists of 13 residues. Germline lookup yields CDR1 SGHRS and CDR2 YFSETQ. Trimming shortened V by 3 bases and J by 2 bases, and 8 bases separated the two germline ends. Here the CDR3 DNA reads TGCGCCAGCAGCTCGGGTCTTCAAGAGACCCAGTACTTC. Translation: CASSSGLQETQYF.

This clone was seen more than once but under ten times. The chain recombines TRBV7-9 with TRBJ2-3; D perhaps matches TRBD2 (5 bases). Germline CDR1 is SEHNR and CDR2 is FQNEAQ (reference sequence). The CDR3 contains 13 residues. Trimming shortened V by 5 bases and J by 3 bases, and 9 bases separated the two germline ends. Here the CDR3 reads CASSITSTDTQYF. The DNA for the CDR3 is TGTGCCAGCAGCATCACTAGTACAGATACGCAGTATTTT.

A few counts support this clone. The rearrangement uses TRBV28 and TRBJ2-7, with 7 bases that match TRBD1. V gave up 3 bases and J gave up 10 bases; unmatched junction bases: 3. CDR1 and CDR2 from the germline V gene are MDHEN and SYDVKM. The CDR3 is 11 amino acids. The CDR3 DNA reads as TGTGCCAGCAGTTTGGGACAGACACAGTACTTC. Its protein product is CASSLGQTQYF.

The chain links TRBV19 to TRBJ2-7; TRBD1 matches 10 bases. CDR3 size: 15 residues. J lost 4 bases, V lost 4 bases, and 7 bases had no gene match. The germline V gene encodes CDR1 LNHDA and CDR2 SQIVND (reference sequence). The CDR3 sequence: CASSTRDRGTYEQYF. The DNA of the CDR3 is TGTGCCAGTAGTACCCGGGACAGGGGAACTTACGAGCAGTACTTC.